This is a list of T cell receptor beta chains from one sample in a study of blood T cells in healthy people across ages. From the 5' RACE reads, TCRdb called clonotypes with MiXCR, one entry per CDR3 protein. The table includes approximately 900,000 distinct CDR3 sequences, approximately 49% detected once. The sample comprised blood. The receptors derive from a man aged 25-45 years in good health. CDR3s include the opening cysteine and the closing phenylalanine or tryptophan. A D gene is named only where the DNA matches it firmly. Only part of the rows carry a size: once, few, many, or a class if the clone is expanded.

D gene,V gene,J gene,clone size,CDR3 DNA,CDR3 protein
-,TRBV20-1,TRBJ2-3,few,TGCAGTAAAGAAACCGGGACTGCCTATGGCACAGATACGCAGTATTTT,CSKETGTAYGTDTQYF
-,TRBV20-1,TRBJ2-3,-,TGCAGTGCTAGAGGGGGACTTGGCCCTAGCACAGATACGCAGTATTTT,CSARGGLGPSTDTQYF
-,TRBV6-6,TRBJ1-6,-,TGTGCCAGCACCGGGAATTTTTTTGATCCCCACTTT,CASTGNFFDPHF
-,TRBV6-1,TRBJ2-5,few,TGTGCCAGCAGTGAAAGTTTTTCTGGAGGGGGCTTAAAGACCCAGTACTTC,CASSESFSGGGLKTQYF
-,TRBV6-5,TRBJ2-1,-,TGTGCCAGCAGTTACTCGGGGATCTCCTACAATGAGCAGTTCTTC,CASSYSGISYNEQFF
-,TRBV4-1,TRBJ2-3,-,TGCGCCAGCAGCGCCCGGGACACTTCAGATACGCAGTATTTT,CASSARDTSDTQYF
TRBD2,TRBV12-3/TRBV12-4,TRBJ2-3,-,TGTGCCAGCACCAAGACTAGCGGGAGTCTGCATACGCAGTATTTT,CASTKTSGSLHTQYF
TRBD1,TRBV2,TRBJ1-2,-,TGTGCCAGCCGGGAGGGGGGACAGGGCATGAGGGAATATGGCTACACCTTC,CASREGGQGMREYGYTF
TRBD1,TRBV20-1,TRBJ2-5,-,TGCAGTGCTAGAGATTTCAACCGGGACAGGGACCTCAATGAGCAGTACTTC,CSARDFNRDRDLNEQYF
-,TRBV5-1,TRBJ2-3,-,TGCGCCAGCAGCTTGACCTCGACAGGTAGCACAGATACGCAGTATTTT,CASSLTSTGSTDTQYF
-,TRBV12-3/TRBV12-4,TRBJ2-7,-,TGTGCCAGCAATCAAGACAGGAACTCCCACAATGAGCAGTACTTC,CASNQDRNSHNEQYF
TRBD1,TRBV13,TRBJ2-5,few,TGTGCCAGCAGCTCCGGACAGGGGTGGTATGAGACCCAGTACTTC,CASSSGQGWYETQYF
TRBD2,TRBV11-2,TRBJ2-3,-,TGTGCCAGCAGCTTAGTCGGGGGGTTCCCTAGCACAGATACGCAGTATTTT,CASSLVGGFPSTDTQYF
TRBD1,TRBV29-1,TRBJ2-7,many,TGCAGCGCGAGGGACAGGGGTTCAGACGAGCAGTACTTC,CSARDRGSDEQYF
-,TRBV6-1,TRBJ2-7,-,TGTGCCAGCAGCCTTGGATCACAGACGGGTCGAGAGCAGTACTTC,CASSLGSQTGREQYF
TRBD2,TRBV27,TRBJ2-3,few,TGTGCCACCAAGTCAAGCGGGGGGTACTTGACAGATACGCAGTATTTT,CATKSSGGYLTDTQYF
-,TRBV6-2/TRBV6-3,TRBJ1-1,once,TGTGCCAGCAGCCGCCCGGGACAAGTCCTTGGCGGTCAGGCTTTCTTT,CASSRPGQVLGGQAFF
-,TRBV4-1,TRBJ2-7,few,TGCGCCAGCAGCCAAGGCGGGGAATCCTACGAGCAGTACTTC,CASSQGGESYEQYF
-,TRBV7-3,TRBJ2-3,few,TGTGCCAGCAGCTTAGGAATCGGGGGCAGCACAGATACGCAGTATTTT,CASSLGIGGSTDTQYF
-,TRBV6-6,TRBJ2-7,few,TGTGCCAGCAGTGGGATCCTGCACGAGCAGTACTTC,CASSGILHEQYF
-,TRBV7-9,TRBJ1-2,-,TGTGCCAGCAGCCGCTCGGGAGGGGAGGAGGGTGGCTACACCTTC,CASSRSGGEEGGYTF
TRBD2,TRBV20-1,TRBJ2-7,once,TGCAGTGCTGGAAAGGCGGGGGGGATGTACGAGCAGTACTTC,CSAGKAGGMYEQYF
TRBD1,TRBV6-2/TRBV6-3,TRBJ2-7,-,TGTGCCAGCCGGGACAGGGAAAATTACGAGCAGTACTTC,CASRDRENYEQYF
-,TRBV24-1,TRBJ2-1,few,TGTGCCGCCGGGACTCCGGGGGAGCAGTTCTTC,CAAGTPGEQFF
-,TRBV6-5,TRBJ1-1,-,TGTGCCAGCAGACCGCGGAGGGGAGATTGGGCTTTCTTT,CASRPRRGDWAFF
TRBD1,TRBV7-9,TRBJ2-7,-,TGTGCCAGCAGCGGTGACAGGGGTCGCCCCTACGAGCAGTACTTC,CASSGDRGRPYEQYF
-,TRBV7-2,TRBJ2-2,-,TGTGCCAGCAGCTTAGAGGGGGGGGTTGCCGGGGAGCTGTTTTTT,CASSLEGGVAGELFF
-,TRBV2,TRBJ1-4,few,TGTGCCAGCAGTGAATGGGCATTGGGGGAAAAACTGTTTTTT,CASSEWALGEKLFF
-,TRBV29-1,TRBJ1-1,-,TGCAGCGTTGATATGGGGCTCAGGCAGGTTTCGAACACTGAAGCTTTCTTT,CSVDMGLRQVSNTEAFF
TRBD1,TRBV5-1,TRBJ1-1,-,TGCGCCAGCAGCTTCCCGGGACAGATGAACACTGAAGCTTTCTTT,CASSFPGQMNTEAFF
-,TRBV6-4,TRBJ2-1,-,TGTGCCAGCAGTGAATCTGGGACCTACAATGAGCAGTTCTTC,CASSESGTYNEQFF
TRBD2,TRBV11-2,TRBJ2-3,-,TGTGCCAGCAGCTTGGGACTAGCGGGGCCCTGGGGAACAGATACGCAGTATTTT,CASSLGLAGPWGTDTQYF
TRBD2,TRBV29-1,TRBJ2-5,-,TGCAGCGTTGAAGAGAGCGGGGGATTCGAAGAGACCCAGTACTTC,CSVEESGGFEETQYF
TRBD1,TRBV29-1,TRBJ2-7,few,TGCAGCGCGCAGGGGGCAAGTACCTACGAGCAGTACTTC,CSAQGASTYEQYF
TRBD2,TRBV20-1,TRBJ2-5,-,TGCAGTGGCTTAGCGGGGGACCAAGAGACCCAGTACTTC,CSGLAGDQETQYF
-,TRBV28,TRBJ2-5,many,TGTGCCGCCACTATAAGGGAGACCCAGTACTTC,CAATIRETQYF
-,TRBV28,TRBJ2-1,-,TGTGCCAGCAGGTACAGGGATGAGCAGTTCTTC,CASRYRDEQFF
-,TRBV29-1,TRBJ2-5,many,TGCAGCGTTGTTTCAGGTCAAGAGACCCAGTACTTC,CSVVSGQETQYF
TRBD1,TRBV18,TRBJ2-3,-,TGTGCCAGCTCACCACCGTGGGACAGGTGGGACACAGATACGCAGTATTTT,CASSPPWDRWDTDTQYF
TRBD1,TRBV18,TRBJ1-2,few,TGTGCCAGCTCACGGGACAGAAATGGCTACACCTTC,CASSRDRNGYTF
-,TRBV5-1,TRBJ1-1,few,TGCGCCAGCAGCTTGATAGAGAACACTGAAGCTTTCTTT,CASSLIENTEAFF
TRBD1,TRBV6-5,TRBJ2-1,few,TGTGCCAGCAGTCACTCGGGACAGGGGGACAATGAGCAGTTCTTC,CASSHSGQGDNEQFF
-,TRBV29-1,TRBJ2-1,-,TGCAGCGTTGTGGGGCAGGGCTTGTACAATGAGCAGTTCTTC,CSVVGQGLYNEQFF
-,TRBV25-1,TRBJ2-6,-,TGTGCCTCTTGGGCCCCTGGGGCCAACGTCCTGACTTTC,CASWAPGANVLTF
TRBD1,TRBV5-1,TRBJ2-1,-,TGCGCCAGCAGCTTCGGGACAGGGGCGACCGGAGCCTACAGTGAGCAGTTCTTC,CASSFGTGATGAYSEQFF
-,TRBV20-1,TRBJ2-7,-,TGCAGTGCTAGAGCCGGGGCAGACTACGAGCAGTACTTC,CSARAGADYEQYF
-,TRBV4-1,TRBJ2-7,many,TGCGCCAGCAGCCTTAGGGTCCCAGCCTACGAGCAGTACTTC,CASSLRVPAYEQYF
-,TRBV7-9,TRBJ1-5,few,TGTGCCAGCAGCTTAGAGGACGGGTCTAAGGCATCCCCCCAGCATTTT,CASSLEDGSKASPQHF
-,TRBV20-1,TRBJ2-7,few,TGCAGTGCTAGAGATCTGCGGGGAATGGCCTACGAGCAGTACTTC,CSARDLRGMAYEQYF
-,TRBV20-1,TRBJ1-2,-,TGCAGTGCTAGAGATCAGGAGGGCCCCTATGGCTACACATTC,CSARDQEGPYGYTF
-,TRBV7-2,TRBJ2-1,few,TGTGCCAGCAGCTTAGGTTTGGGTCCCGAGTTCTTC,CASSLGLGPEFF
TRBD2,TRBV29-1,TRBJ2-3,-,TGCAGCGTTCAAACCAGCGGGGGGGCCGCTGGCACAGATACGCAGTATTTT,CSVQTSGGAAGTDTQYF
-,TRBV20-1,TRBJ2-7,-,TGCAGTGCTAGAGATCCGGGGGATACGGGGGAGCAGTACTTC,CSARDPGDTGEQYF
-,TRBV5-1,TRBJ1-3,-,TGCGCCAGCAGCTTGGAGACGGGATTTAGCTCTGGAAACACCATATATTTT,CASSLETGFSSGNTIYF
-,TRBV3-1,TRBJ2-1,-,TGTGCCAGCAGCCAAGCAGGAGACTACAATGAGCAGTTCTTC,CASSQAGDYNEQFF
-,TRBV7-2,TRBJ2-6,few,TGTGCCAGCAGCAACACAGGGACCAACGTCCTGACTTTC,CASSNTGTNVLTF
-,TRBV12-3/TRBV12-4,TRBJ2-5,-,TGTGCCAGCAGTTTAGCCGGTCCCACACCAGAGACCCAGTACTTC,CASSLAGPTPETQYF